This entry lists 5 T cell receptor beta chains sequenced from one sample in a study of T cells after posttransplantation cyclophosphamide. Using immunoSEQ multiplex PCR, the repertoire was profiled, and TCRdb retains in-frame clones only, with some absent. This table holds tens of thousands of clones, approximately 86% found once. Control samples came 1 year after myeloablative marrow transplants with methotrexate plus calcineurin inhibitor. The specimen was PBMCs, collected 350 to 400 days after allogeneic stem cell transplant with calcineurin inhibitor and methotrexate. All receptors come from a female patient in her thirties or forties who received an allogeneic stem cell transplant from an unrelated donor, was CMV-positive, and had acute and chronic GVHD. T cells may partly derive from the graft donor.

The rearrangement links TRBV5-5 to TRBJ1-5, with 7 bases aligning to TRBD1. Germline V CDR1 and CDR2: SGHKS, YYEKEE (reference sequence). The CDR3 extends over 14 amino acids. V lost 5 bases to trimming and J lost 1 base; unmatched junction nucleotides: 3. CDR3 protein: CASRTGPSNQPQHF. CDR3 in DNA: TGTGCCAGCAGGACAGGGCCCAGCAATCAGCCCCAGCATTTT.

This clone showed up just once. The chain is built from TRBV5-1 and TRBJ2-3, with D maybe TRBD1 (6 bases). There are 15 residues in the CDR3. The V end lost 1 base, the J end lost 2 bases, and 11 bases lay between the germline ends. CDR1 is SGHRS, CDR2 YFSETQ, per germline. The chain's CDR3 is CASSLQSGATDTQYF. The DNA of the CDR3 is TGCGCCAGCAGCTTGCAGTCAGGGGCCACAGATACGCAGTATTTT.

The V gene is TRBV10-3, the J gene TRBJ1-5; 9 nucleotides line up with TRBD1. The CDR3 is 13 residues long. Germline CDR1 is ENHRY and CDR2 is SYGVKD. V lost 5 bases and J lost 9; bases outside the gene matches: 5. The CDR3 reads CAISWDREAPQHF. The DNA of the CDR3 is TGTGCCATCAGTTGGGACAGGGAAGCGCCCCAGCATTTT.

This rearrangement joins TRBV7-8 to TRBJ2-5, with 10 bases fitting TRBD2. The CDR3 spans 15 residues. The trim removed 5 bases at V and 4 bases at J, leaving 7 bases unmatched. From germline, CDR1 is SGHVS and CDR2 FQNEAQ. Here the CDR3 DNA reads TGTGCCAGCAGCCTCGGACTAGCGGCAGTAGAGACCCAGTACTTC. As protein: CASSLGLAAVETQYF.

The CDR3 sequence is CASSLAGQYYEQYF. The CDR3 nucleotides are TGTGCCAGCAGCTTAGCGGGACAGTATTACGAGCAGTACTTC. The J gene is TRBJ2-7, the V gene TRBV11-2; 7 positions match TRBD1. V shed 1 base and J 4 bases; nucleotides not matched to a gene: 4. CDR3 size: 14 residues. Germline V gene data show CDR1 as SGHAT and CDR2 as FQNNGV.